The rows below give T cell receptor beta chains drawn from one sample of a study of graft-versus-host responses after intestinal transplantation. Some clones are missing from TCRdb's copy, which holds only in-frame ones; the method was immunoSEQ multiplex PCR. This table holds about 82,000 clones, 90% to 95% found once. Their antigens remain unidentified. Sequenced here: unstimulated CD4+ T cells sorted from spleen or lymph node cells, sampled before intestinal transplant. The source of these receptors is a human donor who received an intestinal transplant. CDR3s include the opening cysteine and the closing phenylalanine or tryptophan. The D gene is left open where the match is weak. A clone size is listed for some rows: how often the clone was seen (once, few, many), or a class if it is expanded.

D gene: .
V gene: TRBV7-2
J gene: TRBJ2-7
clone size: .
CDR3 protein: CASSPGHIRNEQYF
CDR3 DNA: TGTGCCAGCAGCCCGGGACATATACGGAATGAGCAGTACTTC

D gene: TRBD1
V gene: TRBV7-2
J gene: TRBJ1-2
clone size: .
CDR3 protein: CASSLEQGALKGYTF
CDR3 DNA: TGTGCCAGCAGCTTAGAACAGGGGGCGCTGAAAGGCTACACCTTC

D gene: TRBD1
V gene: TRBV18
J gene: TRBJ1-6
clone size: .
CDR3 protein: CASSPTGIVYNSPLHF
CDR3 DNA: TGTGCCAGCTCACCGACAGGGATCGTGTATAATTCACCCCTCCACTTT

D gene: .
V gene: TRBV7-2
J gene: TRBJ1-1
clone size: .
CDR3 protein: CASSSRVNTEAFF
CDR3 DNA: TGTGCCAGCAGCTCCAGGGTGAACACTGAAGCTTTCTTT

D gene: .
V gene: TRBV6-5
J gene: TRBJ2-7
clone size: .
CDR3 protein: CASSRTGPTYEQYF
CDR3 DNA: TGTGCCAGCAGTCGCACAGGGCCGACCTACGAGCAGTACTTC

D gene: TRBD1
V gene: TRBV18
J gene: TRBJ2-3
clone size: .
CDR3 protein: CASSPGQEADTQYF
CDR3 DNA: TGTGCCAGCTCGCCGGGACAGGAGGCAGATACGCAGTATTTT

D gene: TRBD1
V gene: TRBV18
J gene: TRBJ2-7
clone size: .
CDR3 protein: CASSQGQTEQYF
CDR3 DNA: TGTGCCAGCTCACAGGGACAGACCGAGCAGTACTTC

D gene: TRBD1
V gene: TRBV6-6
J gene: TRBJ1-5
clone size: .
CDR3 protein: CASSFRDRDQPQHF
CDR3 DNA: TGTGCCAGCAGTTTCCGGGACAGGGATCAGCCCCAGCATTTT

D gene: .
V gene: TRBV19
J gene: TRBJ1-2
clone size: .
CDR3 protein: CASSIGRGSSVRYTF
CDR3 DNA: TGTGCCAGTAGTATAGGTCGGGGGAGTTCAGTTCGCTACACCTTC

D gene: .
V gene: TRBV6-5
J gene: TRBJ1-2
clone size: once
CDR3 protein: CASTRLGQSYGYTF
CDR3 DNA: TGTGCCAGCACCCGACTTGGACAGTCTTATGGCTACACCTTC

D gene: TRBD2
V gene: TRBV6-5
J gene: TRBJ2-7
clone size: .
CDR3 protein: CASCRGGAGEQYF
CDR3 DNA: TGTGCCAGCTGTCGGGGAGGGGCAGGCGAGCAGTACTTC

D gene: .
V gene: TRBV5-1
J gene: TRBJ1-1
clone size: .
CDR3 protein: CASSLDGATEAFF
CDR3 DNA: TGCGCCAGCAGCTTGGATGGGGCCACTGAAGCTTTCTTT

D gene: TRBD1
V gene: TRBV27
J gene: TRBJ2-7
clone size: .
CDR3 protein: CASSVPTGTGTYEQYF
CDR3 DNA: TGTGCCAGCAGTGTGCCTACCGGGACAGGGACCTACGAGCAGTACTTC

D gene: TRBD1
V gene: TRBV2
J gene: TRBJ2-7
clone size: .
CDR3 protein: CASSFRTGASYEQYF
CDR3 DNA: TGTGCCAGCAGTTTCCGGACAGGGGCGAGCTACGAGCAGTACTTC

D gene: TRBD1
V gene: TRBV7-9
J gene: TRBJ2-7
clone size: .
CDR3 protein: CASSFTGAHEQYF
CDR3 DNA: TGTGCCAGCAGCTTTACAGGGGCCCACGAGCAGTACTTC

D gene: .
V gene: TRBV11-2
J gene: TRBJ1-2
clone size: once
CDR3 protein: CASSRAAEGTGYGYTF
CDR3 DNA: TGTGCCAGCAGCAGAGCGGCTGAGGGTACCGGCTATGGCTACACCTTC

D gene: .
V gene: TRBV14
J gene: TRBJ1-2
clone size: .
CDR3 protein: CASSQVDSRRTYGYTF
CDR3 DNA: TGTGCCAGCAGCCAAGTGGACAGCAGGAGGACTTATGGCTACACCTTC

D gene: TRBD1
V gene: TRBV18
J gene: TRBJ2-7
clone size: once
CDR3 protein: CASSPTGGAGTYEQYF
CDR3 DNA: TGTGCCAGCTCACCAACAGGGGGCGCTGGGACCTACGAGCAGTACTTC

D gene: .
V gene: TRBV5-1
J gene: TRBJ2-5
clone size: .
CDR3 protein: CASRMDRQETQYF
CDR3 DNA: TGCGCCAGCAGGATGGACAGACAAGAGACCCAGTACTTC

D gene: TRBD1
V gene: TRBV4-3
J gene: TRBJ1-3
clone size: .
CDR3 protein: CASSHTGALGNTIYF
CDR3 DNA: TGCGCCAGCAGCCATACAGGGGCTCTTGGAAACACCATATATTTT

D gene: .
V gene: TRBV5-8
J gene: TRBJ2-7
clone size: .
CDR3 protein: CASSLGLPYEQYF
CDR3 DNA: TGTGCCAGCAGCTTGGGGCTCCCCTACGAGCAGTACTTC

D gene: .
V gene: TRBV5-1
J gene: TRBJ1-6
clone size: .
CDR3 protein: CASSLLNSPLHF
CDR3 DNA: TGCGCCAGCAGCTTGTTAAATTCACCCCTCCACTTT

D gene: TRBD1
V gene: TRBV2
J gene: TRBJ1-4
clone size: .
CDR3 protein: CASSDLTGVEKLFF
CDR3 DNA: TGTGCCAGCAGTGACTTGACAGGGGTTGAAAAACTGTTTTTT

D gene: .
V gene: TRBV15
J gene: TRBJ1-1
clone size: .
CDR3 protein: CATSRDLQGSTEAFF
CDR3 DNA: TGTGCCACCAGCAGAGATCTCCAGGGTAGCACTGAAGCTTTCTTT

D gene: TRBD2
V gene: TRBV10-3
J gene: TRBJ2-1
clone size: few
CDR3 protein: CAIRTSGGANEQFF
CDR3 DNA: TGTGCCATCAGGACTAGCGGGGGGGCAAATGAGCAGTTCTTC

D gene: .
V gene: TRBV4-1
J gene: TRBJ1-5
clone size: .
CDR3 protein: CASSQDPGGNQPQHF
CDR3 DNA: TGCGCCAGCAGCCAAGATCCGGGTGGGAATCAGCCCCAGCATTTT

D gene: .
V gene: TRBV15
J gene: TRBJ2-7
clone size: .
CDR3 protein: CATSRDKQGSYEQYF
CDR3 DNA: TGTGCCACCAGCAGAGATAAACAGGGATCCTACGAGCAGTACTTC

D gene: .
V gene: TRBV4-3
J gene: TRBJ1-4
clone size: .
CDR3 protein: CASSQDYPRNEKLFF
CDR3 DNA: TGCGCCAGCAGCCAAGATTATCCGAGGAATGAAAAACTGTTTTTT

D gene: TRBD1
V gene: TRBV9
J gene: TRBJ1-4
clone size: .
CDR3 protein: CASSSHRGGEKLFF
CDR3 DNA: TGTGCCAGCAGCTCCCACAGGGGCGGCGAAAAACTGTTTTTT

D gene: TRBD2
V gene: TRBV7-8
J gene: TRBJ2-7
clone size: once
CDR3 protein: CASSLAGLAIREQYF
CDR3 DNA: TGTGCCAGCAGCTTAGCGGGACTAGCTATCCGCGAGCAGTACTTC

D gene: TRBD2
V gene: TRBV12-5
J gene: TRBJ2-2
clone size: .
CDR3 protein: CASGLVQSGGRNTGELFF
CDR3 DNA: TGTGCTAGTGGTTTGGTACAGAGCGGGGGGCGAAACACCGGGGAGCTGTTTTTT

D gene: TRBD2
V gene: TRBV7-2
J gene: TRBJ2-3
clone size: .
CDR3 protein: CASSTRTSGVRTDTQYF
CDR3 DNA: TGTGCCAGCAGCACCAGGACTAGCGGGGTGAGGACAGATACGCAGTATTTT

D gene: .
V gene: TRBV6-5
J gene: TRBJ1-3
clone size: .
CDR3 protein: CASRTPSSGNTIYF
CDR3 DNA: TGTGCCAGCAGAACCCCGAGCTCTGGAAACACCATATATTTT

D gene: .
V gene: TRBV7-9
J gene: TRBJ2-2
clone size: .
CDR3 protein: CASSTAGIDTGELFF
CDR3 DNA: TGTGCCAGCAGCACCGCTGGCATCGACACCGGGGAGCTGTTTTTT

D gene: TRBD2
V gene: TRBV19
J gene: TRBJ2-4
clone size: .
CDR3 protein: CASSELAGGPGNIQYF
CDR3 DNA: TGTGCCAGTAGTGAACTAGCGGGGGGGCCGGGGAACATTCAGTACTTC

D gene: TRBD1
V gene: TRBV18
J gene: TRBJ1-1
clone size: .
CDR3 protein: CASSPSGTGGAGTEAFF
CDR3 DNA: TGTGCCAGCTCACCTTCCGGGACAGGGGGAGCGGGCACTGAAGCTTTCTTT

D gene: TRBD1
V gene: TRBV7-2
J gene: TRBJ1-2
clone size: .
CDR3 protein: CASSLNWKGAGGYTF
CDR3 DNA: TGTGCCAGCAGCTTGAACTGGAAGGGGGCGGGTGGCTACACCTTC

D gene: .
V gene: TRBV10-2
J gene: TRBJ2-7
clone size: .
CDR3 protein: CASSDFREQYF
CDR3 DNA: TGCGCCAGCAGTGATTTCAGGGAGCAGTACTTC

D gene: .
V gene: TRBV7-9
J gene: TRBJ1-1
clone size: .
CDR3 protein: CASSWGRTEAFF
CDR3 DNA: TGTGCCAGCAGCTGGGGCCGGACTGAAGCTTTCTTT

D gene: TRBD2
V gene: TRBV18
J gene: TRBJ2-5
clone size: .
CDR3 protein: CASSLAGSQETQYF
CDR3 DNA: TGTGCCAGCTCACTAGCGGGGAGCCAAGAGACCCAGTACTTC

D gene: .
V gene: TRBV5-4
J gene: TRBJ1-4
clone size: .
CDR3 protein: CASSFPRGEKLFF
CDR3 DNA: TGTGCCAGCAGCTTTCCTCGGGGAGAAAAACTGTTTTTT

D gene: .
V gene: TRBV4-3
J gene: TRBJ2-2
clone size: .
CDR3 protein: CASSQAGWGGELFF
CDR3 DNA: TGCGCCAGCAGCCAAGCAGGGTGGGGCGGGGAGCTGTTTTTT

D gene: .
V gene: TRBV5-1
J gene: TRBJ1-5
clone size: .
CDR3 protein: CAIQKGLLSQPQHF
CDR3 DNA: TGCGCCATCCAAAAAGGACTTCTTTCTCAGCCCCAGCATTTT

D gene: TRBD1
V gene: TRBV19
J gene: TRBJ1-5
clone size: .
CDR3 protein: CASSPGQGSNQPQHF
CDR3 DNA: TGTGCCAGTAGCCCGGGACAGGGCTCCAATCAGCCCCAGCATTTT

D gene: .
V gene: TRBV4-3
J gene: TRBJ1-5
clone size: .
CDR3 protein: CASSQDRRGFNQPQHF
CDR3 DNA: TGCGCCAGCAGCCAAGATCGTCGGGGGTTCAATCAGCCCCAGCATTTT

D gene: .
V gene: TRBV6-6
J gene: TRBJ1-2
clone size: .
CDR3 protein: CASRDAGSGYGYTF
CDR3 DNA: TGTGCCAGCAGAGACGCGGGGTCGGGGTATGGCTACACCTTC

D gene: .
V gene: TRBV5-8
J gene: TRBJ2-7
clone size: .
CDR3 protein: CASSLLTGPLSYEQYF
CDR3 DNA: TGTGCCAGCAGCTTGCTAACAGGACCGCTATCCTACGAGCAGTACTTC

D gene: .
V gene: TRBV18
J gene: TRBJ1-1
clone size: .
CDR3 protein: CASSPLGQRENTEAFF
CDR3 DNA: TGTGCCAGCTCACCACTCGGACAGCGGGAAAACACTGAAGCTTTCTTT

D gene: .
V gene: TRBV7-2
J gene: TRBJ1-2
clone size: .
CDR3 protein: CASSLLAGDDVIDGYTF
CDR3 DNA: TGTGCCAGCAGCTTACTGGCGGGGGATGACGTTATAGATGGCTACACCTTC

D gene: .
V gene: TRBV6-6
J gene: TRBJ1-5
clone size: .
CDR3 protein: CASSYFGVSNQPQHF
CDR3 DNA: TGTGCCAGCAGTTATTTCGGGGTATCGAATCAGCCCCAGCATTTT

D gene: TRBD1
V gene: TRBV27
J gene: TRBJ2-2
clone size: .
CDR3 protein: CASSWDRGKNTGELFF
CDR3 DNA: TGTGCCAGCAGTTGGGACAGGGGGAAGAACACCGGGGAGCTGTTTTTT

D gene: TRBD1
V gene: TRBV2
J gene: TRBJ1-2
clone size: .
CDR3 protein: CASGDRVGYTF
CDR3 DNA: TGTGCCAGCGGGGACAGGGTGGGCTACACCTTC

D gene: .
V gene: TRBV29-1
J gene: TRBJ1-1
clone size: .
CDR3 protein: CSVTGGNTEAFF
CDR3 DNA: TGCAGCGTTACAGGCGGGAACACTGAAGCTTTCTTT

D gene: .
V gene: TRBV10-3
J gene: TRBJ1-1
clone size: few
CDR3 protein: CAISEDGGAFF
CDR3 DNA: TGTGCCATCAGTGAGGACGGCGGAGCTTTCTTT

D gene: TRBD2
V gene: TRBV30
J gene: TRBJ2-1
clone size: .
CDR3 protein: CAWSLAGAQFYNEQFF
CDR3 DNA: TGTGCCTGGAGTCTAGCGGGGGCCCAGTTTTACAATGAGCAGTTCTTC

D gene: .
V gene: TRBV19
J gene: TRBJ2-4
clone size: .
CDR3 protein: CASKESRGNIQYF
CDR3 DNA: TGTGCCAGTAAAGAGTCTCGAGGGAACATTCAGTACTTC

D gene: .
V gene: TRBV4-3
J gene: TRBJ2-3
clone size: .
CDR3 protein: CASSQGGQGGADTQYF
CDR3 DNA: TGCGCCAGCAGCCAAGGAGGACAGGGAGGGGCAGATACGCAGTATTTT

D gene: TRBD1
V gene: TRBV7-8
J gene: TRBJ2-7
clone size: .
CDR3 protein: CASSLRQGLSNGLPYEQYF
CDR3 DNA: TGTGCCAGCAGCTTAAGACAGGGGTTAAGCAATGGATTGCCCTACGAGCAGTACTTC

D gene: TRBD2
V gene: TRBV4-3
J gene: TRBJ2-4
clone size: .
CDR3 protein: CASSQEIAGGRKNIQYF
CDR3 DNA: TGCGCCAGCAGCCAAGAAATAGCGGGGGGGCGTAAAAACATTCAGTACTTC

D gene: .
V gene: TRBV5-8
J gene: TRBJ1-5
clone size: .
CDR3 protein: CASSPPWGLNQPQHF
CDR3 DNA: TGTGCCAGCAGCCCCCCCTGGGGACTCAATCAGCCCCAGCATTTT